The clone carrying this TCR beta chain was counted between two and nine times. Its antigen is currently unknown. A read error may explain this, as a much larger clone is one base away. The data were taken from a study of CD8+CD57+ T cells in acquired aplastic anemia. Study in general: When averaged, DNA from sorted CD4+ and CD8+ cells came to approximately 3.2 ug. Sequencing produced an average of about 10.8 million reads per healthy donor for CD4+ cells.

Profiles of TCR beta VDJ and CDR3 were generated from a genomic DNA template. TCRdb ran MiXCR on the reads and lists one entry per CDR3 protein. This table holds roughly 130,000 distinct CDR3 sequences, 48% found once. The CDR3 has 12 amino acids. The V end was cut by 6 bases, the J end by 7 bases, with 11 bases between. General study findings and limits: Patients and controls turned out to have approximately 29 CD8+ CDR3 sequences in common. With respect to CD8+ Simpson's diversity, patients and controls did not differ significantly.

The receptor's source is a human donor in good health, serving as a control. V and J are TRBV12-3 or TRBV12-4 and TRBJ2-3; D is perhaps TRBD2 (5 bases). Sequencing input: sorted CD4+, CD8+, or CD8+CD57+ T cells (not recorded which) from PBMCs. CDR3 coding DNA: TGTGCCAGCAGCCGGGAAACACATACGCAGTATTTT. Translating it yields CASSRETHTQYF.